This TCR beta chain was obtained from a study of metastatic and nonmetastatic thyroid tumors. As for the study in general: Across peripheral blood and tumor or nodule tissue samples taken from malignant and benign thyroid patients, the repertoires were compared with one another.

This clone was detected ten times or more. No treatment of any kind had been given to any patient before thyroid surgery. MiXCR re-clonotyped the PCR reads for TCRdb. The sample lists some 31,000 clones; 7% to 8% were seen once. V lost 1 base and J 0 bases, leaving 7 bases between the germline ends. The germline CDR1 and CDR2 sequences are GTSNPN and SVGIG (reference sequence). The length of the CDR3 is 15 residues. Sequenced material: blood. This receptor was taken from a female donor with papillary thyroid cancer or a benign thyroid nodule (not recorded which). Some clones in this sample may be carry-over from other donors' samples. The chain carries TRBV30 and TRBJ2-6; D gene ambiguous. The DNA of the CDR3 is TGTGCCTGGAGTGGCCTGAACTCTGGGGCCAACGTCCTGACTTTC. Translated, it gives CAWSGLNSGANVLTF.